The source of this T cell receptor beta chain is a study of cytomegalovirus exposure and HLA in healthy donors. Study as a whole: HLA-typed donors contributed some 83 million unique TCRs, which were held in an early data release.

PCR involved 60 Vbeta and 13 Jbeta primers. Some clones are missing from TCRdb's copy, which holds only in-frame ones; the method was immunoSEQ multiplex PCR. Found here are roughly 180,000 clones, about 80% of them singletons; the top ten hold about 7%. The CDR3 is made up of 15 amino acids. Trimming stripped 1 base from V and 4 bases from J, with 13 bases between. CDR1 is SEHNR and CDR2 is FQNEAQ in the germline V gene (reference sequence). The sequence was obtained from a man aged 25-40 years in good health and CMV-seropositive. The sample was PBMCs. The gene calls are TRBV7-9 and TRBJ1-2; no clear D. CDR3 sequence reads: CASSLGRLRIYGYTF. CDR3 DNA: TGTGCCAGCAGCTTAGGGCGACTGAGAATCTATGGCTACACCTTC.